A single sample gave rise to the 22 T cell receptor beta chains below, sequenced in a study of spatial heterogeneity in lung cancer. Stated time point: sample taken at primary tumor resection. TCRdb called the 5' RACE reads again in MiXCR, with one record for every CDR3 protein. The sample shows some 100,000 distinct CDR3 sequences, around 12% of them seen only once. The sample was PBMCs, taken at surgery. The origin of the receptors is a male donor with early-stage non-small cell lung cancer.

This sequence joins TRBV9 and TRBJ2-3; 10 nucleotides agree with TRBD2. V trimming: 0 bases; J trimming: 2 bases; junction bases outside the gene matches: 3. This CDR3 is built from 16 residues. Looked up from germline, CDR1 is SGDLS and CDR2 is YYNGEE. CDR3: CASSVALAGATDTQYF. Written as DNA, the CDR3 is TGTGCCAGCAGCGTAGCTCTAGCGGGAGCCACAGATACGCAGTATTTT.

This clonotype has a count of ten or more. J is TRBJ2-3 and V is TRBV24-1, with D tentatively TRBD1 or TRBD2 (7 bases each). This CDR3 has 12 residues. With 9 bases removed from V and 7 bases from J, the gap between germline ends came to 13 bases. The germline V gene has CDR1 KGHDR and CDR2 SFDVKD. The CDR3 coding sequence is TGTGCCACCGGGACAGCGGGGAATACGCAGTATTTT. Translating it yields CATGTAGNTQYF.

This clonotype was picked up a small number of times. The J gene is TRBJ2-7, the V gene TRBV7-2, with 14 bases fitting TRBD2. CDR3 length: 16 amino acids. The trim removed 5 bases at V and 2 bases at J, leaving 5 bases unmatched. The germline V gene has CDR1 SGHTA and CDR2 FQGNSA. CDR3 bases: TGTGCCAGCAGCCTGGGACTAGCGGGGGCCCCCTACGAGCAGTACTTC. This sequence encodes CASSLGLAGAPYEQYF.

This clonotype was counted between two and nine times. V gene TRBV12-3 or TRBV12-4 combines with J gene TRBJ2-7; unclear D gene. The V end was cut by 8 bases, the J end by 3 bases, with 8 bases between. The CDR3 is 11 amino acids. The CDR3 loop reads CASGRIYEQYF. The CDR3 region has the DNA TGTGCCAGCGGAAGGATCTACGAGCAGTACTTC.

This clonotype has more than one count but fewer than ten. A read error may account for a junction end that differs from germline. The J gene is TRBJ1-1, the V gene TRBV27; 7 bases map to TRBD1. Germline V CDR1 and CDR2: MNHEY, SMNVEV (reference sequence). This CDR3 is 18 amino acids long. The CDR3 is CPSSFTAGGLGRNTEAFF. CDR3 bases: TGTCCCAGCAGCTTTACAGCAGGGGGGCTAGGGAGAAACACTGAAGCTTTCTTT.

The chain is built from TRBV4-3 and TRBJ2-7, with 15 nucleotides matching TRBD2. The CDR3 consists of 16 residues. The ends lost 0 bases at V and 5 bases at J; junction bases unmatched: 2. Per germline, CDR1 LGHNA and CDR2 YSLEER. The CDR3 coding sequence is TGCGCCAGCAGCCAAGAGGGGACTAGCGGGAGGCACGAGCAGTACTTC. Translating it yields CASSQEGTSGRHEQYF.

This clonotype was observed a handful of times. The rearrangement links TRBV20-1 to TRBJ2-7; D not certain. The CDR3 length is 11 residues. V lost 3 bases and J 1 base, leaving 4 bases between the germline ends. The V gene's germline CDR1 is DFQATT and CDR2 SNEGSKA (reference sequence). The CDR3: CSARVSYEQYF. CDR3 coding DNA: TGCAGTGCTAGGGTATCCTACGAGCAGTACTTC.

The V and J genes are TRBV5-4 and TRBJ2-1, with D uncertain. From germline, CDR1 is SGHNT and CDR2 YYREEE (reference sequence). Trimming took off 4 bases at V and 0 bases at J, with 14 bases between the two ends. The CDR3 loop spans 16 amino acids. CDR3 loop: CASSTPRASSYNEQFF. The DNA of the CDR3 is TGTGCCAGCAGCACCCCACGGGCGAGCTCCTACAATGAGCAGTTCTTC.

The chain joins TRBV27 to TRBJ1-1; possibly TRBD1 for D (5 bases). Germline V gene sequence: CDR1 MNHEY, CDR2 SMNVEV (reference sequence). The CDR3 runs to 14 residues. V was trimmed by 2 bases and J by 6 bases, leaving 13 bases between them. The CDR3 DNA reads as TGTGCCAGCAGTTTACGCAGGGATGGAGCTGAAGCTTTCTTT. This encodes CASSLRRDGAEAFF.

The chain employs TRBV5-1 and TRBJ2-5, with 8 bases lining up with TRBD2. The trim removed 2 bases at V and 1 base at J, leaving 7 bases unmatched. The CDR3 spans 16 residues. Germline V CDR1 and CDR2: SGHRS, YFSETQ. The CDR3 sequence is CASSLMAGGPQETQYF. The CDR3 DNA reads as TGCGCCAGCAGCTTAATGGCGGGAGGCCCCCAAGAGACCCAGTACTTC.

This clonotype has more than one count but fewer than ten. CDR3 loop: CASSIQRQTYSNQPQHF. CDR3 nucleotides: TGTGCCAGCAGCATCCAGCGACAGACCTATAGCAATCAGCCCCAGCATTTT. The chain joins TRBV7-2 to TRBJ1-5; maybe TRBD1 (5 bases). This CDR3 spans 17 amino acids. The V end was cut by 5 bases, the J end by 0 bases, with 17 bases between. Germline lookup yields CDR1 SGHTA and CDR2 FQGNSA. Together with reference TRBV7-2 and TRBJ1-5, the CDR3 gives the full variable domain: GAGVSQSPSNKVTEKGKDVELRCDPISGHTALYWYRQSLGQGLEFLIYFQGNSAPDKSGLPSDRFSAERTGGSVSTLTIQRTQQEDSAVYLCASSIQRQTYSNQPQHFGDGTRLSIL.

This clonotype showed up just a few times. This sequence joins TRBV4-1 and TRBJ2-6; TRBD2 might be the D (5 bases). The CDR3 totals 16 residues. The ends were cut back, 4 bases at V and 2 bases at J, with 12 bases in the middle. Germline V lookup: CDR1 MGHRA, CDR2 YSYEKL. The CDR3 DNA sequence: TGCGCCAGCAGCCCTAACCCGGGGACTGGGGCCAACGTCCTGACTTTC. Translated: CASSPNPGTGANVLTF.

This chain uses TRBV13 with TRBJ2-3; the match to TRBD2 covers 15 bases. The CDR3 sequence is 18 residues long. The V segment lost 5 bases and the J segment 0 bases; nucleotides outside the gene matches: 6. Germline CDR1 and CDR2: PRHDT and FYEKMQ (reference sequence). CDR3 DNA: TGTGCCAGCAGCACTGGGACTAGCGGGAGGCCGAGCACAGATACGCAGTATTTT. It yields the protein CASSTGTSGRPSTDTQYF.

This clonotype was seen a handful of times. V usage is TRBV6-6 and J usage is TRBJ1-1; D possibly corresponds to TRBD1 (6 bases). CDR1 and CDR2 from the germline V gene are MNHNY and SVGAGI (reference sequence). The CDR3 consists of 11 residues. V lost 8 bases, J lost 11 bases, and 15 bases lay in between. The CDR3 reads CASPGGRGAFF. The CDR3 DNA is TGTGCCAGCCCCGGAGGAAGGGGGGCTTTCTTT.

The rearrangement joins TRBV19 to TRBJ1-5, with D maybe TRBD1 (5 bases). CDR3 length: 13 amino acids. V gave up 6 bases and J gave up 6 bases, with 12 bases separating them. The germline V gene has CDR1 LNHDA and CDR2 SQIVND (reference sequence). CDR3 loop: CASRRRGGQPQHF. As DNA, the CDR3 is TGTGCCAGTAGGAGGAGGGGCGGTCAGCCCCAGCATTTT.

This chain uses TRBV2 with TRBJ2-6; no firm D call. V lost 9 bases and J 4 bases, leaving 7 bases between the germline ends. The CDR3 has 12 amino acids. Germline V gene lookup returns CDR1 SNHLY and CDR2 FYNNEI. CDR3 amino acids: CASDSGANVLTF. The CDR3 DNA follows: TGTGCCAGTGACTCCGGGGCCAACGTCCTGACTTTC.

V usage is TRBV27 and J usage is TRBJ2-3; 11 bases are shared with TRBD2. The CDR3 has 14 residues. V gave up 10 bases and J gave up 3 bases; unmatched junction bases: 6. CDR1 MNHEY and CDR2 SMNVEV come from the germline V gene (reference sequence). CDR3 amino acids: CATASGRITDTQYF. In DNA form, the CDR3 reads TGTGCCACTGCTAGCGGGAGGATTACAGATACGCAGTATTTT.

This clonotype was found a few times. The chain employs TRBV3-1 and TRBJ2-3; D may be TRBD2 (6 bases). Between the trimmed V and J ends, which lost 0 bases and 0 bases, there was a span of 10 bases. The length of the CDR3 is 16 residues. From germline, CDR1 is LGHDT and CDR2 YNNKEL (reference sequence). This CDR3 is CASSQEARGSTDTQYF. CDR3 sequence (DNA): TGTGCCAGCAGCCAAGAAGCGCGGGGAAGCACAGATACGCAGTATTTT.

The CDR3 DNA follows: TGTGCCAGCAGCCGGGCGGGAGGGATTTACAATGAGCAGTTCTTC. Protein: CASSRAGGIYNEQFF. The chain is built from TRBV9 and TRBJ2-1, with TRBD2 identical over 9 bases. The V gene's germline CDR1 is SGDLS and CDR2 YYNGEE. The CDR3 consists of 15 residues. Losses at the gene ends were 4 bases for V and 4 bases for J; bases not matched to a gene: 6.

The chain uses TRBV12-3 or TRBV12-4 and TRBJ2-5; TRBD2 matches at 13 bases. This CDR3 contains 12 residues. The ends lost 9 bases at V and 6 bases at J; junction bases unmatched: 1. This CDR3 reads CASGTSGKTQYF. CDR3 in DNA: TGTGCCAGTGGGACTAGCGGGAAGACCCAGTACTTC.

The chain joins TRBV20-1 to TRBJ2-3; 8 bases match TRBD2. V gave up 6 bases and J gave up 1 base; unmatched junction bases: 6. Per germline, CDR1 DFQATT and CDR2 SNEGSKA (reference sequence). The CDR3 has 14 residues. CDR3 nucleotide sequence: TGCAGTGCCCCCTCCGGGGGGGGCACAGATACGCAGTATTTT. Translated: CSAPSGGGTDTQYF.

This clonotype was recorded at least ten times. The chain links TRBV5-5 to TRBJ2-1, with 9 positions matching TRBD1. V gave up 0 bases and J gave up 9 bases; unmatched junction bases: 13. Germline lookup yields CDR1 SGHKS and CDR2 YYEKEE (reference sequence). The CDR3 totals 17 residues. The CDR3 here is CASSLESAGTGIGEQFF. The CDR3 coding sequence is TGTGCCAGCAGCTTGGAATCCGCCGGGACAGGGATCGGTGAGCAGTTCTTC.